Included here is one T cell receptor beta chain sequence, with context. What it binds is not known. PCR amplification relied on 60 Vbeta primers (plus 13 Jbeta primers). Sequencing used immunoSEQ multiplex PCR; TCRdb keeps in-frame clones, though not all of them. This table holds nearly 200,000 clones, around 86% found once. This record comes from a study of cytomegalovirus exposure and HLA in healthy donors. Study-wide points: Three of the chains that were CMV-associated were confirmed in vitro to be specific for CMV antigens. The study put about 180 TCR beta chains on its list as cytomegalovirus-associated.

Sequencing used PBMCs. This TCR was sampled from a woman between 45 and 60 years old in good health and CMV-seropositive.

This CDR3 reads CASSHGLADNYEQYF. The CDR3 coding sequence is TGTGCCAGCAGCCACGGCCTGGCGGACAACTACGAGCAGTACTTC. The V and J genes are TRBV11-2 and TRBJ2-5; D is possibly TRBD1 (5 bases). The J call is doubtful: the DNA matches TRBJ2-7 better. The length of the CDR3 is 15 residues. Germline V gene data show CDR1 as SGHAT and CDR2 as FQNNGV.